There are many counts of the clone carrying this TCR beta chain. Its antigen remains unidentified. These data are taken from a study of Graves' ophthalmopathy and Graves' hyperthyroidism. The TCR beta CDR3 regions underwent amplification from RNA transcripts. The first round was an RT-PCR with HTBI primers, and the second round was a multiplex PCR. Each CDR3 protein gets one entry after TCRdb re-called the multiplex PCR reads with MiXCR. The table shows approximately 480,000 distinct CDR3 sequences, with 13% to 15% occurring only once. Trimming took 1 base from V and 4 from J, leaving 11 bases between them. Germline values: CDR1 LNHDA, CDR2 SQIVND (reference sequence). The CDR3 has 14 amino acids. Study-wide findings and caveats: From stable hyperthyroidism, ophthalmopathy was separated by a 13-signature model with roughly 89% sensitivity and around 79% specificity. Appearing in blood as well were most expanded thyroid clonotypes above 0.001 frequency.

The chain has TRBV19 and TRBJ2-7, with a possible D match to TRBD2 (6 bases). This clonotype was sampled from a woman younger than 45 with Graves' ophthalmopathy. What was sequenced was blood. The CDR3 region is CASSIGTTQYEQYF. The CDR3 DNA sequence: TGTGCCAGTAGTATAGGGACTACTCAGTACGAGCAGTACTTC.